Detailed here is one TCR beta chain. What it recognizes is unknown. These data belong to a study of PD-L1 blockade in urothelial cancer. Overall study: Every 3 weeks, patients received intravenous atezolizumab 1,200 mg, beginning 2014. About 90% of the 29 patients were men who had bladder-origin urothelial cancer. Patients had received 0 to 3 prior chemotherapy regimens. Study-level results: Below-median pretreatment blood TCR clonality was associated with improved progression-free and overall survival.

Time point reported: peripheral blood 6 weeks after treatment start. V lost 8 bases, J lost 0 bases, and 10 bases lay in between. The CDR3 has 14 residues. Germline V gene data show CDR1 as ENHRY and CDR2 as SYGVKD. Profiled with immunoSEQ multiplex PCR; TCRdb holds only in-frame clones, not every one. The table lists fewer than 90,000 clones, under 95% of them singletons. J is TRBJ2-2 and V is TRBV10-3; D might be TRBD2 (6 bases). The TCR comes from a woman aged 80 or older with urothelial cancer. The sequenced sample was PBMCs, obtained around atezolizumab (anti-PD-L1) treatment. CDR3 region: CAISRGTNTGELFF. In DNA, the CDR3 is TGTGCCATCTCTCGCGGGACGAACACCGGGGAGCTGTTTTTT.